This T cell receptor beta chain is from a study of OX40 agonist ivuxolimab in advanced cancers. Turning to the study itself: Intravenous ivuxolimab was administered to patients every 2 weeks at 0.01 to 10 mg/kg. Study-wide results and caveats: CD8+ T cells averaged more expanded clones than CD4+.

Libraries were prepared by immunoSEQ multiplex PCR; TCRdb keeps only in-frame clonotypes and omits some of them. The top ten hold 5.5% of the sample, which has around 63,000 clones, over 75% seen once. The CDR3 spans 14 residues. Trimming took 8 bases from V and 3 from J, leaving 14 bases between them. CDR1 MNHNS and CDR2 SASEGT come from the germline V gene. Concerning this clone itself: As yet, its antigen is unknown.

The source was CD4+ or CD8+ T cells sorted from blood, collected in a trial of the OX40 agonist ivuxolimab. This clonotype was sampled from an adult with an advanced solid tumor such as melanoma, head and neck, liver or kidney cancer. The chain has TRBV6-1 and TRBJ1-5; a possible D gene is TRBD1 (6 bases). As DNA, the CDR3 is TGTGCCAGCCGCCTAGGGGGTAACAATCAGCCCCAGCATTTT. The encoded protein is CASRLGGNNQPQHF.